This entry features one TCR beta chain sequence. The antigen is undetermined. The CDR3 has 15 residues. Germline V gene lookup returns CDR1 SGHDT and CDR2 YYEEEE. V dropped 3 bases and J dropped 3; count of bases not matched to a gene: 6. Naive CD8 populations comprised CD45RO-negative cells positively selected for CCR7, excluding terminally differentiated effector memory CD45RA+ cells. The method was immunoSEQ multiplex PCR; TCRdb's version includes in-frame clones alone and lacks a portion of them. The top ten hold under 2% of the sample, which has about 2.2 million clones, over 85% seen once. This sample is part of a study of shared clonotypes between healthy human individuals. Regarding the study as a whole: At large depth, rarefaction still showed sorted-subset sequencing to be incomplete.

The chain couples TRBV5-6 to TRBJ2-7, with 10 positions matching TRBD2. The origin of this receptor is a man between 18 and 35 years old in good health. Some clones in this sample may be carry-over from other donors' samples. The sample comprised naive CD8+ T cells from PBMCs. The CDR3 protein is CASSSVPSGSYEQYF. The DNA for the CDR3 is TGTGCCAGCAGCTCGGTACCTAGCGGGAGCTACGAGCAGTACTTC.